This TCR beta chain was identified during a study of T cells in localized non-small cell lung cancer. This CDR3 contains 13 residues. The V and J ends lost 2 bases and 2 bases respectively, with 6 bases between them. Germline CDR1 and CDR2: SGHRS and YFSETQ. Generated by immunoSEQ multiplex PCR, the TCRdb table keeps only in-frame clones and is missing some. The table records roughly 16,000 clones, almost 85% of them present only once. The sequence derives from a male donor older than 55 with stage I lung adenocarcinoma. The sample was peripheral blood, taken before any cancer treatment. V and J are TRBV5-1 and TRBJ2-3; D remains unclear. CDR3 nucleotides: TGCGCCAGCAGCTTAACAGACACAGATACGCAGTATTTT. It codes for CASSLTDTDTQYF.